One sample yielded the 3 T cell receptor beta chains listed below, sequenced in a study of blood T cell repertoires in COVID-19. The data were produced by immunoSEQ multiplex PCR, yet TCRdb's version contains in-frame clones alone and is incomplete. The sample carries 45,000 to 60,000 clones, around 87% recorded once. The specimen sequenced was peripheral blood. The receptors stem from a human donor with active COVID-19. The donor label of this sample is uncertain.

The rearrangement uses TRBV7-9 and TRBJ2-1, with TRBD2 identical over 7 bases. The ends lost 5 bases at V and 8 bases at J; junction bases unmatched: 3. This CDR3 is 12 amino acids long. Germline CDR1 and CDR2: SEHNR and FQNEAQ (reference sequence). The CDR3 nucleotides read TGTGCCAGCAGCCCAAGCGGGGATGAGCAGTTCTTC. Translating gives CASSPSGDEQFF.

This chain joins TRBV18 and TRBJ1-5; 8 bases line up with TRBD1. The CDR3 covers 14 residues. After removal of 8 bases from V and 6 bases from J, the junction contained 9 bases not matched to a gene. CDR1 and CDR2 from the germline V gene are KGHSH and LQKENI. CDR3 coding DNA: TGTGCCAGCGCGACAGGGGAGAGGGGTCAGCCCCAGCATTTT. Amino acid sequence: CASATGERGQPQHF.

The V gene is TRBV5-1, the J gene TRBJ1-3; unclear D gene. This CDR3 is 15 amino acids long. Germline V gene lookup returns CDR1 SGHRS and CDR2 YFSETQ. V was cut by 4 bases and J by 2 bases, with 13 bases left in between. The CDR3 reads CASSHEWTAGNTIYF. The DNA for the CDR3 is TGCGCCAGCAGCCATGAATGGACTGCTGGAAACACCATATATTTT.